This T cell receptor (beta chain) was identified during a study of blood T cell repertoires in COVID-19. Study-wide background: COVID-19 samples from acute and convalescent phases originated in the United States, Italy and Spain. In each case, the material was cDNA or gDNA derived from T cells, B-cell-depleted T cells, or PBMCs.

Germline loops: CDR1 LGHNT, CDR2 FRNRAP. The junction had 15 bases not matched to a gene; V was cut back by 6 bases and J by 2 bases. CDR3 length: 17 amino acids. Using immunoSEQ multiplex PCR, the repertoire was profiled, and TCRdb retains in-frame clones only, with some absent. The sample consists of roughly 430,000 clones, roughly 90% of them appearing once. This clone was found once. The study drew participants aged about 18 to 89 years from under 30 US areas. Cohort assignment relied on participant-reported clinical history. The specimen was PBMCs or T cells enriched from blood (not recorded which). The TCR was taken from a woman in her thirties or forties with acute COVID-19. The rearrangement links TRBV12-5 to TRBJ1-2; 7 bases are shared with TRBD1. CDR3: CASGRGRFGTENYGYTF. The DNA of the CDR3 is TGTGCTAGTGGACGTGGTAGGTTCGGGACAGAAAACTATGGCTACACCTTC.